The text below deals with one T cell receptor (beta chain). V was shortened by 0 bases and J by 7 bases, with 13 bases between the two germline ends. Per germline, CDR1 MGHRA and CDR2 YSYEKL. This CDR3 spans 14 amino acids. This table comes from immunoSEQ multiplex PCR, and its TCRdb copy is limited to in-frame clones, with some not included. The sample has some 240,000 clones; around 87% are singletons. This entry is derived from a study of cytomegalovirus exposure and HLA in healthy donors. The chain couples TRBV4-1 to TRBJ2-7; D gene unclear. This clonotype was obtained from a woman in her late teens or twenties in good health and CMV-seropositive. Sequencing was performed on PBMCs. Here the CDR3 reads CASSQDFLVFEQYF. The CDR3 DNA is TGCGCCAGCAGCCAAGATTTTCTAGTTTTTGAGCAGTACTTC.